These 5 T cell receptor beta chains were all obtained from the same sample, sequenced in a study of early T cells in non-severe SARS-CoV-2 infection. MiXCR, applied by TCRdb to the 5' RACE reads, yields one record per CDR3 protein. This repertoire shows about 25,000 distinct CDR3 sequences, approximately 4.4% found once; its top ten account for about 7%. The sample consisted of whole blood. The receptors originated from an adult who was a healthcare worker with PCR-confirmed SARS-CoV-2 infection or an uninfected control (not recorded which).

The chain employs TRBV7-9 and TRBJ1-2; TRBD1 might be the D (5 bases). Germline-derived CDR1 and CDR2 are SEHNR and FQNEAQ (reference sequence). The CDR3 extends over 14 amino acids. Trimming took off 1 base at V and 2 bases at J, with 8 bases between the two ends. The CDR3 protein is CASSLGDRNYGYTF. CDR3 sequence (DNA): TGTGCCAGCAGCTTAGGTGACAGAAACTATGGCTACACCTTC.

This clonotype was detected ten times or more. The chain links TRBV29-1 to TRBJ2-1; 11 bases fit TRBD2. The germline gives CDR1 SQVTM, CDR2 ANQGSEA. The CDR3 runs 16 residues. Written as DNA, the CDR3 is TGCACCACGACTAGCGGGGCCCCGAGCTCCTACAATGAGCAGTTCTTC. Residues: CTTTSGAPSSYNEQFF.

The CDR3 region is CASSESTDTQYF. CDR3 nucleotide sequence: TGTGCCAGCAGCGAGAGCACAGATACGCAGTATTTT. The chain employs TRBV11-2 and TRBJ2-3; D not certain. Germline assignment: CDR1 SGHAT and CDR2 FQNNGV. The CDR3 totals 12 residues. The ends were cut back, 5 bases at V and 0 bases at J, with 3 bases in the middle.

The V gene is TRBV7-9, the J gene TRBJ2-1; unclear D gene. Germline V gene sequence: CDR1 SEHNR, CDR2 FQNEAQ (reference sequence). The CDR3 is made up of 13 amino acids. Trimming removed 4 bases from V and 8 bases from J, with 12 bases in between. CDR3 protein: CASSSLLVDEQFF. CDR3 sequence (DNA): TGTGCCAGCAGCTCCCTTCTCGTAGATGAGCAGTTCTTC.

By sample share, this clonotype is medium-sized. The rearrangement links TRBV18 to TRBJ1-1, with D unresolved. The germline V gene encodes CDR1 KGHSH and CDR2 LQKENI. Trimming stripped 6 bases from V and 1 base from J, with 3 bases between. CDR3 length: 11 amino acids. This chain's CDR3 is CASSGNTEAFF. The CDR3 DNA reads TGTGCCAGCTCGGGGAACACTGAAGCTTTCTTT.